This is a list of T cell receptor beta chains from one sample in a study of OX40 agonist ivuxolimab in advanced cancers. This table comes from immunoSEQ multiplex PCR, and its TCRdb copy is limited to in-frame clones, with some not included. The data contain 72,000 or so clones, roughly 80% of them singletons. The source material was CD4+ or CD8+ T cells sorted from blood, sampled in a trial of the OX40 agonist ivuxolimab. All receptors come from an adult with an advanced solid tumor such as melanoma, head and neck, liver or kidney cancer. CDR3s include the opening cysteine and the closing phenylalanine or tryptophan. A D gene is named only where the DNA matches it firmly. The size entry is marked missing in some rows and otherwise reads once, few, many or a size class.

TRBV5-4,TRBJ1-6,-,few,TGTGCCAGCAGCTTGGGTAGCCAAGTCTATAATTCACCCCTCCACTTT,CASSLGSQVYNSPLHF
TRBV18,TRBJ1-1,-,-,TGTGCCAGCTCACCACCGCAGGGGTCGGGCACTGAAGCTTTCTTT,CASSPPQGSGTEAFF
TRBV6-1,TRBJ2-4,-,-,TGTGCCAGCAGCCCCGGAAACATTCAGTACTTC,CASSPGNIQYF
TRBV5-1,TRBJ1-1,-,-,TGCGCCAGCAGCTTGCGACAACAGAACACTGAAGCTTTCTTT,CASSLRQQNTEAFF
TRBV2,TRBJ1-6,-,-,TGTGCCAGCAGGGGGAATTCACCCCTCCACTTT,CASRGNSPLHF
TRBV18,TRBJ2-7,-,-,TGTGCCAGCTCACCCCTCGGACAGTTCTCCTACGAGCAGTACTTC,CASSPLGQFSYEQYF
TRBV2,TRBJ2-7,-,-,TGTGCCAGCACCACCGGGGACTCCTACGAGCAGTACTTC,CASTTGDSYEQYF
TRBV30,TRBJ1-6,-,-,TGTGCCTGGAACTCAGAGAACTATAATTCACCCCTCCACTTT,CAWNSENYNSPLHF
TRBV29-1,TRBJ2-3,-,-,TGCAGCGTGAGGGGAGAGGCAGATACGCAGTATTTT,CSVRGEADTQYF
TRBV7-3,TRBJ2-3,-,-,TGTGCCAGCAGCCTCCGAGCCGGGACACTCTTAGATACGCAGTATTTT,CASSLRAGTLLDTQYF
TRBV4-3,TRBJ2-7,-,-,TGCGCCAGCAGCCAAGAAAGGTCTAGCTATACCGAGCAGTACTTC,CASSQERSSYTEQYF
TRBV6-1,TRBJ1-5,-,-,TGTGCCAGCAGTGATAAAGTATGGGGGAATCAGCCCCAGCATTTT,CASSDKVWGNQPQHF
TRBV5-1,TRBJ2-3,TRBD2,-,TGCGCCAGCAGCTTGAGCGGGGTCTTTGCAGATACGCAGTATTTT,CASSLSGVFADTQYF
TRBV29-1,TRBJ2-3,-,-,TGCAGCGACCTCACGAGGGAACAGGGCACAGATACGCAGTATTTT,CSDLTREQGTDTQYF
TRBV19,TRBJ1-1,-,-,TGTGCCAGTAGTACTTCCGGGACGGTCCTACTCCGGAACACTGAAGCTTTCTTT,CASSTSGTVLLRNTEAFF
TRBV4-3,TRBJ2-5,-,-,TGCGCCAGCAGCCAAGGTCCCGGGGAGACCCAGTACTTC,CASSQGPGETQYF
TRBV5-1,TRBJ2-2,TRBD1,-,TGCGCCAGCAGCGCGGGACAGGTCGACACCGGGGAGCTGTTTTTT,CASSAGQVDTGELFF
TRBV29-1,TRBJ2-1,-,few,TGCAGCGTTGATCTTGTTGCGTCTTACAATGAGCAGTTCTTC,CSVDLVASYNEQFF
TRBV5-1,TRBJ1-6,TRBD1,-,TGCGCCAGCAGCTTGGGAGGGACAGGGCTTACTTCACCCCTCCACTTT,CASSLGGTGLTSPLHF
TRBV6-1,TRBJ1-3,-,-,TGTGCCAGCAGTGAAGTACCCCCCGCAGGGGCTGGAAACACCATATATTTT,CASSEVPPAGAGNTIYF